The 21 T cell receptor beta chains below were found in one sample sequenced in a study of blood T cell repertoires in COVID-19. Libraries were prepared by immunoSEQ multiplex PCR; TCRdb keeps only in-frame clonotypes and omits some of them. The sample comprises around 15,000 clones, approximately 89% of which are singletons, and roughly an eighth rests with the top ten. The sequenced material came from peripheral blood. The receptors derive from a human donor in a cohort sampled during active COVID-19.

The chain combines TRBV5-6 with TRBJ2-3; TRBD1 matches at 9 bases. The V and J ends lost 0 bases and 5 bases, in that order; junction bases with no gene match: 4. CDR3 length: 15 residues. CDR1 and CDR2 from the germline V gene are SGHDT and YYEEEE. CDR3 sequence reads: CASSLGLTGGDTQYF. The CDR3 coding sequence is TGTGCCAGCAGCTTGGGACTGACAGGGGGAGATACGCAGTATTTT.

This clone appeared once. This chain uses TRBV7-6 with TRBJ2-3; 14 nucleotides line up with TRBD2. Germline trimming cut 1 base from V and 4 bases from J; bases unmatched to any gene: 4. Germline V gives CDR1 SGHVS, CDR2 FNYEAQ. CDR3 length equals 17 residues. In DNA form, the CDR3 reads TGTGCCAGCAGCTTAGAACCGGGACTAGCGGGGGCAGATACGCAGTATTTT. This translates into CASSLEPGLAGADTQYF.

The V gene is TRBV4-3, the J gene TRBJ2-7, with D perhaps TRBD2 (5 bases). The CDR3 spans 16 residues. Germline V CDR1 and CDR2: LGHNA, YSLEER. The V end was cut by 2 bases, the J end by 2 bases, with 16 bases between. The CDR3 spells CASSQFSSGGTYEQYF. In nucleotides, the CDR3 is TGCGCCAGCAGCCAATTCTCCAGCGGCGGTACCTACGAGCAGTACTTC.

The chain employs TRBV7-3 and TRBJ2-7, with a tentative D call TRBD1 (5 bases). Looked up from germline, CDR1 is SGHTA and CDR2 is FQGTGA. CDR3 length: 14 residues. V gave up 2 bases and J gave up 5 bases, with 13 bases separating them. CDR3 coding DNA: TGTGCCAGCAGCTTATCGTCAGGGATCGACGAGCAGTACTTC. As protein: CASSLSSGIDEQYF.

In DNA form, the CDR3 reads TGTGCCATCAGGGGACAGGATAGCTCCTACAATGAGCAGTTCTTC. It specifies CAIRGQDSSYNEQFF. V usage is TRBV10-3 and J usage is TRBJ2-1; 8 bases agree with TRBD1. The junction had 4 bases not matched to a gene; V was cut back by 6 bases and J by 0 bases. The germline V gene has CDR1 ENHRY and CDR2 SYGVKD. There are 15 residues in the CDR3.

J is TRBJ1-2 and V is TRBV12-3 or TRBV12-4; 7 positions match TRBD1. The CDR3 has 13 amino acids. With 6 bases clipped from V and 4 bases from J, the junction kept 5 bases outside the gene matches. In DNA form, the CDR3 reads TGTGCCAGCAGCTCAGGGACAGTCTATGGCTACACCTTC. Translated, it gives CASSSGTVYGYTF.

The chain has TRBV5-5 and TRBJ1-5; 8 nucleotides line up with TRBD1. Germline CDR1 SGHKS, CDR2 YYEKEE (reference sequence). The CDR3 runs 16 residues. The V gene end was trimmed by 3 bases and the J gene end by 3 bases; junction bases not matched to a gene: 8. CDR3 sequence reads: CASSSGQGLANQPQHF. CDR3 sequence (DNA): TGTGCCAGCAGCTCCGGACAGGGACTAGCCAATCAGCCCCAGCATTTT.

The CDR3 nucleotides read TGTGCCACCAGTGAGAGGCACGAGCAGTTCTTC. Translated, it gives CATSERHEQFF. V usage is TRBV24-1 and J usage is TRBJ2-1; D is undetermined. CDR1 and CDR2 from the germline V gene are KGHDR and SFDVKD. The CDR3 has 11 residues. Trimming left V 4 bases short and J 10 bases short, with 7 bases between.

The chain links TRBV7-6 to TRBJ1-6, with no clear D. The CDR3 sequence is 19 residues long. Germline V gene sequence: CDR1 SGHVS, CDR2 FNYEAQ. Trimming cost V 0 bases and J 6 bases, with 21 bases left between them. CDR3 sequence reads: CASSLAYFADLSANSPLHF. The CDR3 bases are TGTGCCAGCAGCTTAGCGTATTTTGCAGATCTTTCTGCTAATTCACCCCTCCACTTT.

CDR3 sequence reads: CSVNGGAYYGYTF. CDR3 bases: TGCAGCGTTAACGGAGGCGCATACTATGGCTACACCTTC. The genes are TRBV29-1 and TRBJ1-2; D uncertain. CDR3 length equals 13 residues. Germline values: CDR1 SQVTM, CDR2 ANQGSEA. The V gene lost 5 bases and the J gene lost 3 bases, with 13 bases spanning the gap.

This clone appeared a few times. The chain combines TRBV5-1 with TRBJ2-7; 8 bases fit TRBD2. This CDR3 has 13 amino acids. Germline lookup yields CDR1 SGHRS and CDR2 YFSETQ. V was pared by 4 bases and J by 6 bases, with 6 bases of the junction left unmatched. This CDR3 reads CASSPGLAGEQYF. The DNA for the CDR3 is TGCGCCAGCAGCCCAGGACTAGCCGGCGAGCAGTACTTC.

The gene calls are TRBV23-1 and TRBJ2-3; the D gene is possibly TRBD2 (5 bases). TRBV23-1 is marked as an open reading frame, function uncertain. V dropped 1 base and J dropped 15 bases, with 23 bases sitting between them. This CDR3 has 15 residues. CDR3 region: CASSQFPGSTDTRYF. As DNA, the CDR3 is TGCGCCAGCAGTCAATTCCCGGGAAGCACAGATACGCGCTATTTT.

The J gene is TRBJ2-2, the V gene TRBV7-2; a weak D match, TRBD1 (6 bases). From germline, CDR1 is SGHTA and CDR2 FQGNSA. The CDR3 is made up of 16 amino acids. V dropped 2 bases and J dropped 0 bases, with 10 bases sitting between them. CDR3 residues: CASSLFGGPNTGELFF. Here the CDR3 DNA reads TGTGCCAGCAGCTTATTTGGGGGCCCGAACACCGGGGAGCTGTTTTTT.

There are a few counts of this clone. The chain is built from TRBV10-3 and TRBJ1-2; D is unresolved. V was clipped by 4 bases and J by 3 bases, with 12 bases between them. The CDR3 has 14 residues. CDR1 is ENHRY and CDR2 is SYGVKD in the germline V gene. DNA for the CDR3: TGTGCCATCAGTGGCGCCGGGTCGCACTATGGCTACACCTTC. It encodes CAISGAGSHYGYTF.

The chain couples TRBV28 to TRBJ2-7, with TRBD1 identical over 9 bases. Germline CDR1 is MDHEN and CDR2 is SYDVKM. The V segment lost 5 bases and the J segment 4 bases; nucleotides outside the gene matches: 9. This CDR3 has 15 residues. In DNA, the CDR3 is TGTGCCAGCAGTCCCCTGGGACAGGGAGGGTACGAGCAGTACTTC. As protein: CASSPLGQGGYEQYF.

The chain employs TRBV5-1 and TRBJ2-3, with D perhaps matching TRBD2 (6 bases). The germline CDR1 and CDR2 sequences are SGHRS and YFSETQ. There are 16 residues in the CDR3. The V and J ends lost 2 bases and 3 bases respectively, with 16 bases between them. The CDR3, as DNA: TGCGCCAGCAGCTTATATGCGGGCGGAGGGACAGATACGCAGTATTTT. Protein: CASSLYAGGGTDTQYF.

The genes are TRBV6-1 and TRBJ1-6, with a tentative D call TRBD1 (5 bases). The V gene's germline CDR1 is MNHNS and CDR2 SASEGT. CDR3 length equals 14 residues. V was pared by 1 base and J by 9 bases, with 10 bases between. CDR3: CASSEDTGSSPLHF. The CDR3 DNA follows: TGTGCCAGCAGTGAAGACACAGGCAGTTCACCCCTCCACTTT.

The rearrangement joins TRBV6-2 or TRBV6-3 to TRBJ2-1, with 9 bases lining up with TRBD2. The CDR3 has 16 amino acids. V shed 2 bases and J 6 bases; nucleotides not matched to a gene: 8. Germline-derived CDR1 and CDR2 are MNHEY and SVGEGT. The CDR3 region has the DNA TGTGCCAGCAGTTACGCTAGCGGGACCCTTAGCAATGAGCAGTTCTTC. Amino acid sequence: CASSYASGTLSNEQFF.

The J gene is TRBJ2-5, the V gene TRBV10-3, with 16 bases fitting TRBD2. Germline V gene data show CDR1 as ENHRY and CDR2 as SYGVKD. The CDR3 sequence is 16 residues long. V lost 11 bases, J lost 3 bases, and 9 bases stayed unmatched. This chain's CDR3 is CASRGLAGGPEETQYF. In nucleotides, the CDR3 is TGTGCCTCCCGGGGACTAGCGGGGGGGCCGGAAGAGACCCAGTACTTC.

V and J are TRBV25-1 and TRBJ1-6; 8 bases are a match to TRBD1. CDR3 size: 14 residues. Unmatched junction bases numbered 4, after V lost 2 bases and J lost 10 bases. Germline V lookup: CDR1 MGHDK, CDR2 SYGVNS. The CDR3 DNA is TGTGCCAGCAGTGAAGGACAGGGTTACTCACCCCTCCACTTT. It yields the protein CASSEGQGYSPLHF.

V is TRBV5-1 and J is TRBJ2-5; tentative D call: TRBD2 (5 bases). Per germline, CDR1 SGHRS and CDR2 YFSETQ. V shed 4 bases and J shed 4 bases, with 14 bases lying between them. The CDR3 totals 14 residues. CDR3: CASSNGEGRETQYF. The CDR3 DNA reads TGCGCCAGCAGCAACGGGGAAGGGAGAGAGACCCAGTACTTC.